The clone carrying this TCR beta chain was recorded many times. Its antigen is as yet unknown. With a J-beta primer mix and a sample-barcoded 5' primer, a second PCR ran about 7 to 12 cycles. One entry per CDR3 protein results from TCRdb running MiXCR on the 5' RACE reads. The sample has more than 900,000 distinct CDR3 sequences; 25% to 30% are singletons. These data belong to a study of blood T cells in healthy people across ages. For the study at large: The template switching approach captured approximately one barcoded beta molecule for every two T cells.

This CDR3 region has 15 residues. Germline V gene lookup returns CDR1 SGHVS and CDR2 FNYEAQ. Trimming cost V 5 bases and J 5 bases; bases outside gene matches: 9. Study-wide results and limits: Donors of long life had a larger count of naive CD4+ cells and greater diversity than aged donors.

This sample also appeared in a second study, on T cells of mothers and their children.

The receptor was derived from a woman in her thirties or forties in good health. The specimen was blood. The rearrangement joins TRBV7-6 to TRBJ2-5; 9 bases match TRBD2. CDR3 sequence (DNA): TGTGCCAGCAGCCCTTCTGGCGGGGGGGCCGAGACCCAGTACTTC. Its protein is CASSPSGGGAETQYF.